The 32 T cell receptor beta chains below come from one sample, sequenced in a study of blood T cell repertoires in COVID-19. Profiled with immunoSEQ multiplex PCR; TCRdb holds only in-frame clones, not every one. The data hold over 110,000 clones, with about nine tenths observed a single time. Sequencing used peripheral blood. The source is a human donor in a cohort sampled during active COVID-19.

The chain is built from TRBV6-1 and TRBJ1-2, with D maybe TRBD1 (5 bases). With 0 bases removed from V and 5 bases from J, the gap between germline ends came to 10 bases. CDR3 length: 14 residues. Germline V gene lookup returns CDR1 MNHNS and CDR2 SASEGT. DNA for the CDR3: TGTGCCAGCAGTGAAGCCCAGGGCGGATATGGCTACACCTTC. Amino acid sequence: CASSEAQGGYGYTF.

The genes are TRBV9 and TRBJ1-2, with D possibly being TRBD1 (6 bases). Trimming cost V 3 bases and J 3 bases, with 15 bases left between them. Looked up from germline, CDR1 is SGDLS and CDR2 is YYNGEE. CDR3 length: 15 residues. The CDR3 nucleotides read TGTGCCAGCAGCGGACAGGTGAGAGTCGACTATGGCTACACCTTC. Amino acids: CASSGQVRVDYGYTF.

The chain has TRBV5-4 and TRBJ1-6; D gene unclear. The CDR3 contains 14 residues. The germline V and J ends were trimmed by 3 bases and 5 bases, with 9 bases remaining between them. Germline lookup yields CDR1 SGHNT and CDR2 YYREEE (reference sequence). The CDR3 sequence is CASSWSGDNSPLHF. CDR3 bases: TGTGCCAGCAGCTGGTCCGGGGATAATTCACCCCTCCACTTT.

This clone turned up a few times. The gene calls are TRBV4-2 and TRBJ1-4; the D is unclear. Germline assignment: CDR1 LGHNA and CDR2 YNFKEQ. This CDR3 comprises 15 residues. V was cut by 3 bases and J by 1 base, with 9 bases left in between. CDR3 sequence (DNA): TGTGCCAGCAGCCAGGCGGTGAGAACTAATGAAAAACTGTTTTTT. Its protein product is CASSQAVRTNEKLFF.

This clone came up once. The chain couples TRBV6-2 or TRBV6-3 to TRBJ2-3, with D tentatively TRBD2 (7 bases). Germline assignment: CDR1 MNHEY and CDR2 SVGEGT. This CDR3 has 15 amino acids. V lost 6 bases and J 4 bases, leaving 17 bases between the germline ends. Here the CDR3 DNA reads TGTGCCAGCAGCCCTATCGGGCGGGGGCCAGATACGCAGTATTTT. It encodes CASSPIGRGPDTQYF.

The chain joins TRBV27 to TRBJ2-7; 9 positions match TRBD2. The CDR3 has 15 amino acids. Trimming removed 4 bases from V and 3 bases from J; junction bases left unmatched: 7. CDR1 is MNHEY, CDR2 SMNVEV, per germline (reference sequence). In DNA, the CDR3 is TGTGCCAGCAGTTGGGTAGCGGGGGCCTTCTACGAGCAGTACTTC. It codes for CASSWVAGAFYEQYF.

The chain couples TRBV9 to TRBJ2-3; maybe TRBD1 (6 bases). The CDR3 has 16 amino acids. With 0 bases removed from V and 2 bases from J, the gap between germline ends came to 13 bases. Looked up from germline, CDR1 is SGDLS and CDR2 is YYNGEE. The CDR3 DNA sequence: TGTGCCAGCAGCGTAGGAGCTAGACAGGACACAGATACGCAGTATTTT. Its protein product is CASSVGARQDTDTQYF. The whole variable domain, remainder taken from reference TRBV9 and TRBJ2-3, is DSGVTQTPKHLITATGQRVTLRCSPRSGDLSVYWYQQSLDQGLQFLIQYYNGEERAKGNILERFSAQQFPDLHSELNLSSLELGDSALYFCASSVGARQDTDTQYFGPGTRLTVL.

The chain carries TRBV12-5 and TRBJ2-1; 14 positions match TRBD2. The CDR3 spans 18 residues. J gave up 0 bases and V 3 bases, and 4 bases lay outside the gene matches. The V gene's germline CDR1 is LGHNT and CDR2 FRNRAP. This CDR3 reads CASGFKTSGGASYNEQFF. The CDR3 nucleotides are TGTGCTAGTGGTTTTAAGACTAGCGGGGGGGCCTCCTACAATGAGCAGTTCTTC. Using reference TRBV12-5 and TRBJ2-1 for the parts outside the CDR3, the full variable domain is DARVTQTPRHKVTEMGQEVTMRCQPILGHNTVFWYRQTMMQGLELLAYFRNRAPLDDSGMPKDRFSAEMPDATLATLKIQPSEPRDSAVYFCASGFKTSGGASYNEQFFGPGTRLTVL.

The chain links TRBV20-1 to TRBJ2-5; D may be TRBD1 (5 bases). Germline V gene data show CDR1 as DFQATT and CDR2 as SNEGSKA (reference sequence). This CDR3 comprises 10 residues. Trimming shortened V by 4 bases and J by 5 bases, and 5 bases separated the two germline ends. This chain's CDR3 is CSAKGETQYF. The DNA of the CDR3 is TGCAGTGCTAAGGGGGAGACCCAGTACTTC.

The chain combines TRBV2 with TRBJ2-3; 10 bases map to TRBD2. V shed 9 bases, J shed 4 bases, and the junction held 7 bases outside the gene matches. Germline assignment: CDR1 SNHLY and CDR2 FYNNEI. The CDR3 has 14 residues. CDR3 nucleotide sequence: TGTGCCAGTTCGGGACTAGCGAATTCAGATACGCAGTATTTT. Amino acid sequence: CASSGLANSDTQYF.

This chain links TRBV4-3 with TRBJ1-1, with TRBD1 matching over 7 bases. The CDR3 consists of 13 residues. The junction had 5 bases not matched to a gene; V was cut back by 2 bases and J by 8 bases. CDR1 and CDR2 (germline): LGHNA, YSLEER. The CDR3 DNA follows: TGCGCCAGCAGCCAAAGGAGACAGGGAGAAGCTTTCTTT. Its translation: CASSQRRQGEAFF.

V is TRBV19 and J is TRBJ1-5; 7 nucleotides line up with TRBD1. Germline CDR1 LNHDA, CDR2 SQIVND (reference sequence). Trimming at V came to 6 bases and at J to 5 bases, leaving 4 bases not matched to a gene. The CDR3 runs 13 residues. The CDR3 DNA reads as TGTGCCAGTAGGGACAGGATCCATCAGCCCCAGCATTTT. Translating gives CASRDRIHQPQHF.

The chain employs TRBV13 and TRBJ1-5; 9 positions agree with TRBD1. Trimming took 5 bases from V and 4 from J; bases not matched to a gene: 3. CDR1 is PRHDT, CDR2 FYEKMQ, per germline (reference sequence). This CDR3 region has 14 residues. CDR3 coding DNA: TGTGCCAGCAGCCTACAGGGGGCGAATCAGCCCCAGCATTTT. Protein sequence: CASSLQGANQPQHF.

V gene TRBV4-3 combines with J gene TRBJ2-3; 10 nucleotides match TRBD2. The germline V gene has CDR1 LGHNA and CDR2 YSLEER. Unmatched junction bases numbered 7, after V lost 1 base and J lost 3 bases. The length of the CDR3 is 17 residues. CDR3 in DNA: TGCGCCAGCAGCCAAGGTACAGCGGGGGGGCGGACAGATACGCAGTATTTT. It is translated as CASSQGTAGGRTDTQYF.

The chain recombines TRBV10-3 with TRBJ1-1; 8 positions match TRBD1. V was pared by 5 bases and J by 5 bases, with 4 bases of the junction left unmatched. Germline lookup yields CDR1 ENHRY and CDR2 SYGVKD. The CDR3 contains 13 residues. CDR3 in amino acids: CAISKDRATEAFF. The CDR3 DNA sequence: TGTGCCATCAGTAAGGACAGGGCGACTGAAGCTTTCTTT.

V and J are TRBV14 and TRBJ2-3, with D uncertain. Trimming left V 4 bases short and J 3 bases short, with 8 bases between. Germline CDR1 and CDR2: SGHDN and FVKESK. This CDR3 comprises 13 residues. The CDR3: CASSLYSTDTQYF. CDR3 sequence (DNA): TGTGCCAGCAGCCTTTATAGTACAGATACGCAGTATTTT.

This chain joins TRBV30 and TRBJ2-3; TRBD2 is a possible D gene (5 bases). The V end lost 3 bases, the J end lost 0 bases, and 13 bases lay between the germline ends. From germline, CDR1 is GTSNPN and CDR2 SVGIG (reference sequence). The CDR3 totals 15 residues. The CDR3 DNA reads TGTGCCTGGAGACGGACGGACTTTAGCACAGATACGCAGTATTTT. It codes for CAWRRTDFSTDTQYF. The whole variable domain, remainder taken from reference TRBV30 and TRBJ2-3, is SQTIHQWPATLVQPVGSPLSLECTVEGTSNPNLYWYRQAAGRGLQLLFYSVGIGQISSEVPQNLSASRPQDRQFILSSKKLLLSDSGFYLCAWRRTDFSTDTQYFGPGTRLTVL.

The rearrangement uses TRBV4-3 and TRBJ2-5, with 11 nucleotides matching TRBD2. This CDR3 has 16 amino acids. Germline assignment: CDR1 LGHNA and CDR2 YSLEER. J was trimmed by 3 bases and V by 2 bases; bases with no gene match: 5. CDR3 region: CASSQTGTSGKETQYF. CDR3 sequence (DNA): TGCGCCAGCAGCCAAACCGGGACTAGCGGTAAAGAGACCCAGTACTTC.

V gene TRBV7-9 combines with J gene TRBJ2-2; maybe TRBD1 (5 bases). This CDR3 contains 15 residues. Trimming removed 5 bases from V and 6 bases from J, with 16 bases in between. From germline, CDR1 is SEHNR and CDR2 FQNEAQ (reference sequence). The CDR3 loop is CASSIIQGNAGELFF. The CDR3 nucleotides are TGTGCCAGCAGCATTATCCAGGGAAACGCCGGGGAGCTGTTTTTT.

The V gene is TRBV7-9, the J gene TRBJ2-4, with TRBD2 matching 9 bases. The CDR3 is 16 amino acids. With V trimmed by 5 bases and J by 0 bases, 5 bases remained unmatched. In germline, CDR1 is SEHNR, CDR2 FQNEAQ (reference sequence). CDR3 coding DNA: TGTGCCAGCAGCACGACTAGCGGAGTAGCCAAAAACATTCAGTACTTC. Translation gives CASSTTSGVAKNIQYF.

The chain uses TRBV9 and TRBJ2-3, with TRBD1 identical over 9 bases. The V and J ends lost 0 bases and 0 bases, in that order; junction bases with no gene match: 8. In germline, CDR1 is SGDLS, CDR2 YYNGEE. CDR3 size: 18 residues. As DNA, the CDR3 is TGTGCCAGCAGCGTAGGCGTTACAGGGGGCGCGAGCACAGATACGCAGTATTTT. Its protein is CASSVGVTGGASTDTQYF.

This clone was seen a few times. Mismatch with germline at one junction end may stem from a read error. The CDR3 spells CASSPGQGPPSRF. CDR3 DNA: TGTGCCAGCAGTCCAGGACAGGGCCCCCCCAGCCGCTTC. This sequence joins TRBV5-6 and TRBJ2-7, with 8 bases lining up with TRBD1. The CDR3 has 13 residues. Per germline, CDR1 SGHDT and CDR2 YYEEEE. The whole variable domain, filled in from reference TRBV5-6 and TRBJ2-7, reads DAGVTQSPTHLIKTRGQQVTLRCSPKSGHDTVSWYQQALGQGPQFIFQYYEEEERQRGNFPDRFSGHQFPNYSSELNVNALLLGDSALYLCASSPGQGPPSRFGPGTRLTVT.

The count of this clone is one. The chain joins TRBV10-3 to TRBJ2-3; weak D call: TRBD2 (5 bases). In germline, CDR1 is ENHRY, CDR2 SYGVKD. This CDR3 contains 15 residues. V was clipped by 3 bases and J by 5 bases, with 15 bases between them. CDR3 DNA sequence: TGTGCCATCAGTGATAGGAGGCAGGTTCAAGATACGCAGTATTTT. Translating gives CAISDRRQVQDTQYF.

V is TRBV10-3 and J is TRBJ2-2; the D gene is possibly TRBD1 (5 bases). Trimming pared 4 bases from V and 2 bases from J, leaving 23 bases between. This CDR3 comprises 19 residues. Per the germline V gene, CDR1 is ENHRY and CDR2 is SYGVKD. The DNA of the CDR3 is TGTGCCATCAGTGTTCGGCACCTGCCGTGGCAGGGTAACACCGGGGAGCTGTTTTTT. Its translation is CAISVRHLPWQGNTGELFF.

The chain couples TRBV12-1 to TRBJ1-2; the table assigns TRBD1, which was not confirmed against the DNA. TRBV12-1 corresponds to a pseudogene. CDR3 length: 17 residues. The chain's CDR3 is CASSFDPARTGPYGYTF. CDR3 nucleotides: TGTGCCAGCAGCTTTGACCCGGCACGGACAGGGCCATATGGCTACACCTTC.

This chain links TRBV10-1 with TRBJ1-2; TRBD1 matches 8 bases. Germline V lookup: CDR1 WNHNN, CDR2 SYGVQD (reference sequence). With 9 bases clipped from V and 8 bases from J, the junction kept 5 bases outside the gene matches. The CDR3 runs 11 residues. The CDR3 bases are TGCGCCAGTTTACAGGGGGACGGCTACACCTTC. Its protein product is CASLQGDGYTF.

V gene TRBV27 combines with J gene TRBJ2-3; tentative D call: TRBD1 (6 bases). The CDR3 extends over 14 amino acids. The ends were cut back, 5 bases at V and 6 bases at J, with 15 bases in the middle. Germline values: CDR1 MNHEY, CDR2 SMNVEV (reference sequence). This CDR3 is CASSRWPGADTQYF. For the CDR3, the DNA is TGTGCCAGCAGTAGGTGGCCAGGGGCGGATACGCAGTATTTT.

This sequence joins TRBV27 and TRBJ1-1; 8 nucleotides line up with TRBD1. V trimming: 6 bases; J trimming: 4 bases; junction bases outside the gene matches: 4. Germline V lookup: CDR1 MNHEY, CDR2 SMNVEV (reference sequence). The CDR3 sequence is 13 residues long. This chain's CDR3 is CASSHDRGTEAFF. CDR3 DNA: TGTGCCAGCAGCCACGACAGGGGCACTGAAGCTTTCTTT.

The rearrangement uses TRBV30 and TRBJ1-5; TRBD1 might be the D (5 bases). The CDR3 contains 15 residues. CDR1 and CDR2 from the germline V gene are GTSNPN and SVGIG (reference sequence). With 2 bases removed from V and 1 base from J, the gap between germline ends came to 12 bases. The CDR3 is CAWSPTGGSNQPQHF. DNA for the CDR3: TGTGCCTGGAGTCCCACCGGGGGAAGCAATCAGCCCCAGCATTTT.

V and J are TRBV24-1 and TRBJ2-3, with D possibly being TRBD2 (5 bases). V dropped 4 bases and J dropped 6 bases, with 16 bases sitting between them. This CDR3 is 15 amino acids long. Germline CDR1 KGHDR, CDR2 SFDVKD. The CDR3 region is CATSDPGLFGDTQYF. CDR3 nucleotides: TGTGCCACCAGTGACCCCGGACTGTTTGGGGATACGCAGTATTTT.

CDR3 loop: CASSSRWASNYGYTF. The CDR3 DNA reads as TGTGCCAGCAGCTCACGGTGGGCATCTAACTATGGCTACACCTTC. The chain joins TRBV9 to TRBJ1-2, with D unclear. The CDR3 covers 15 residues. Trimming cost V 4 bases and J 0 bases, with 13 bases left between them. In germline, CDR1 is SGDLS, CDR2 YYNGEE.

This chain uses TRBV5-1 with TRBJ1-6; D might be TRBD1 (5 bases). CDR1 and CDR2 (germline): SGHRS, YFSETQ. With 4 bases removed from V and 6 bases from J, the gap between germline ends came to 8 bases. The CDR3 has 13 amino acids. The CDR3 nucleotides are TGCGCCAGCAGCCGGGACTTTAATTCACCCCTCCACTTT. Protein: CASSRDFNSPLHF.